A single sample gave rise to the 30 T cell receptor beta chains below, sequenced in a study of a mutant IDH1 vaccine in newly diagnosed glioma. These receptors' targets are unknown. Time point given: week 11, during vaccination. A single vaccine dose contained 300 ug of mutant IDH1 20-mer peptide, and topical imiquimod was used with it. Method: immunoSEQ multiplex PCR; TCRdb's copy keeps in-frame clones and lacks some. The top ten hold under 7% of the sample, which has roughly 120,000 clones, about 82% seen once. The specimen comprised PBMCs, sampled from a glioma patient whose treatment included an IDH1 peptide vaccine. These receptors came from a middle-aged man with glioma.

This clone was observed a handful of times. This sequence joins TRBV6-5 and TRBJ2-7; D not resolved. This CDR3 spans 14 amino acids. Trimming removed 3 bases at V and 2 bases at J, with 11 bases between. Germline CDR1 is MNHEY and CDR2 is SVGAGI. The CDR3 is CASSYLATTYEQYF. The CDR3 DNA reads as TGTGCCAGCAGTTATTTAGCAACCACCTACGAGCAGTACTTC.

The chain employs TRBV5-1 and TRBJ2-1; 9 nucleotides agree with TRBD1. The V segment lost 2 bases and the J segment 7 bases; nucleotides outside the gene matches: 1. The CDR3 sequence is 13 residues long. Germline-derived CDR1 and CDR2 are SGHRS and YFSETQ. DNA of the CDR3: TGCGCCAGCAGCTTAGGGACAGGGAATGAGCAGTTCTTC. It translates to CASSLGTGNEQFF.

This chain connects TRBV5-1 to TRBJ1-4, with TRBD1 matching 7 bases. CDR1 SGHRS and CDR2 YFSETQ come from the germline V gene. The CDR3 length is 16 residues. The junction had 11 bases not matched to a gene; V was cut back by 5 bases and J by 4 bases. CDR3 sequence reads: CASRGNLQGLNEKLFF. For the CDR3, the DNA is TGCGCCAGCAGGGGGAATCTACAGGGGCTTAATGAAAAACTGTTTTTT.

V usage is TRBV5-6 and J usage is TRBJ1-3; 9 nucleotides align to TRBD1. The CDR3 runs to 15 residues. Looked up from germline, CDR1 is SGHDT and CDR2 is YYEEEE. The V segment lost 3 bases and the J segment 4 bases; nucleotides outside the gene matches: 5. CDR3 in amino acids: CASSWDRVSGNTIYF. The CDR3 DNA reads TGTGCCAGCAGCTGGGACAGGGTTTCGGGAAACACCATATATTTT.

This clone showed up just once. The DNA for the CDR3 is TGTGCCAGCAGCGGCGGGACAGGGGGCGTTGGCAATCAGCCCCAGCATTTT. Translated, it gives CASSGGTGGVGNQPQHF. V gene TRBV7-9 combines with J gene TRBJ1-5, with 12 bases identical to TRBD1. V lost 5 bases to trimming and J lost 2 bases; unmatched junction nucleotides: 7. The CDR3 is 17 residues long. Germline CDR1 reads SEHNR; CDR2 reads FQNEAQ (reference sequence). Using reference TRBV7-9 and TRBJ1-5 for the parts outside the CDR3, the full variable domain is DTGVSQNPRHKITKRGQNVTFRCDPISEHNRLYWYRQTLGQGPEFLTYFQNEAQLEKSRLLSDRFSAERPKGSFSTLEIQRTEQGDSAMYLCASSGGTGGVGNQPQHFGDGTRLSIL.

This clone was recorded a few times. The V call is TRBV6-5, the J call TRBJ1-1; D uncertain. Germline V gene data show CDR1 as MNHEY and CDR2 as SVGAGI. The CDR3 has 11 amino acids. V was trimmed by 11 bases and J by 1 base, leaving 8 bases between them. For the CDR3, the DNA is TGTGCCGCCAGAGGGAACACTGAAGCTTTCTTT. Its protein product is CAARGNTEAFF.

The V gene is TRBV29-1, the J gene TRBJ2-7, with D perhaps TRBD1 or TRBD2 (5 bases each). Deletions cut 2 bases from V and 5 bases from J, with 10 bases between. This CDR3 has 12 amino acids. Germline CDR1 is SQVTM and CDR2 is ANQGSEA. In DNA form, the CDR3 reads TGCAGCGTTGAACCGGGGCGAGACGAGCAGTACTTC. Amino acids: CSVEPGRDEQYF.

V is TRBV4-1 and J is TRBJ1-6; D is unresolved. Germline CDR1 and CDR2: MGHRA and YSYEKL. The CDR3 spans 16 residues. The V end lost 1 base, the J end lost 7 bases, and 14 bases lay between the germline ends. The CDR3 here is CASSQVLAVGNSPLHF. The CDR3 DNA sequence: TGCGCCAGCAGCCAAGTTCTGGCTGTCGGGAATTCACCCCTCCACTTT.

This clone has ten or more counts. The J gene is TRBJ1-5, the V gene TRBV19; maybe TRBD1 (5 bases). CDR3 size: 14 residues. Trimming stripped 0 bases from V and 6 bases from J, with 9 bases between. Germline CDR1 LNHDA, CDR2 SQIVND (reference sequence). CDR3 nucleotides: TGTGCCAGTAGTATAGATGGGGGTACTCAGCCCCAGCATTTT. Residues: CASSIDGGTQPQHF.

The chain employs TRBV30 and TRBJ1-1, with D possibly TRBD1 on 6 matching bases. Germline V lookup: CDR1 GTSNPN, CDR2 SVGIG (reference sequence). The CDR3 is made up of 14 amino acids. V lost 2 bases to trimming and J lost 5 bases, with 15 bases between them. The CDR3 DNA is TGTGCCTGGAGTCCTCCGGGGGCGCAGACTGAAGCTTTCTTT. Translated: CAWSPPGAQTEAFF.

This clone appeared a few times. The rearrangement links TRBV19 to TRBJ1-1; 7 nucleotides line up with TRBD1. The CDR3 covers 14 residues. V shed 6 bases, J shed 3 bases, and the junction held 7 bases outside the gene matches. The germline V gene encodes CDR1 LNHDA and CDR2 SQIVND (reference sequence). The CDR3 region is CASRGQISHTEAFF. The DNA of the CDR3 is TGTGCCAGTAGGGGACAGATATCTCACACTGAAGCTTTCTTT.

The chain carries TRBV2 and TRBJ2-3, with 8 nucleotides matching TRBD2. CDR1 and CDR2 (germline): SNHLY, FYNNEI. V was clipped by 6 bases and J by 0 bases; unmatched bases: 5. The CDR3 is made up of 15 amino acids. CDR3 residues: CASSRRGGSTDTQYF. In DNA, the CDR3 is TGTGCCAGCAGCCGTCGGGGGGGGAGCACAGATACGCAGTATTTT.

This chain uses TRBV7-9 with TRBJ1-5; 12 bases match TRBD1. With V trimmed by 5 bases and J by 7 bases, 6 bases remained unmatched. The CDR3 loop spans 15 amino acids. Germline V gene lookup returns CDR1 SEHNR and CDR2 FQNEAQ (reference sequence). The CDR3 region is CASSIGTGGRQPQHF. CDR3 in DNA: TGTGCCAGCAGCATCGGGACAGGGGGCAGGCAGCCCCAGCATTTT.

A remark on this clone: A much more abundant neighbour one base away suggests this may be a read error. The CDR3 sequence is CASSLSLAGLYNEQFF. CDR3 nucleotide sequence: TGTGCCAGCAGCCTATCACTAGCGGGGTTATACAATGAGCAGTTCTTC. The V and J genes are TRBV5-5 and TRBJ2-1; 10 positions match TRBD2. This CDR3 is 16 amino acids long. The J segment lost 4 bases and the V segment lost 4 bases, leaving 8 bases of the junction unmatched. Germline CDR1 reads SGHKS; CDR2 reads YYEKEE (reference sequence).

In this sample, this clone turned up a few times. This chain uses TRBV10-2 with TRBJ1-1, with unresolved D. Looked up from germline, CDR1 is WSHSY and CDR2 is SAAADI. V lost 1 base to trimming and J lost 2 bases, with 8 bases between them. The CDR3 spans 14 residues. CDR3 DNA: TGCGCCAGCAGTGAGTTCGTCTTTAACACTGAAGCTTTCTTT. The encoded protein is CASSEFVFNTEAFF.

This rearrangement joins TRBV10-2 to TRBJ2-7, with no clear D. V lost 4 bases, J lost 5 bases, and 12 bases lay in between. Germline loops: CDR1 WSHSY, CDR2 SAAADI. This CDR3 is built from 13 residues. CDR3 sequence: CASSGFSPHEQYF. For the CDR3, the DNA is TGCGCCAGCAGTGGGTTCAGCCCCCACGAGCAGTACTTC.

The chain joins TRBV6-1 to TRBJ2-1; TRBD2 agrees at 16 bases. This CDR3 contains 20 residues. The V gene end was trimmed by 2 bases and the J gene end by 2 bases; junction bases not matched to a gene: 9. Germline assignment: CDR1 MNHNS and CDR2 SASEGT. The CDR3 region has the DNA TGTGCCAGCAGTGAATCAGTCCCGGGACTAGCGGGGGGGACCTACAATGAGCAGTTCTTC. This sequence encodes CASSESVPGLAGGTYNEQFF.

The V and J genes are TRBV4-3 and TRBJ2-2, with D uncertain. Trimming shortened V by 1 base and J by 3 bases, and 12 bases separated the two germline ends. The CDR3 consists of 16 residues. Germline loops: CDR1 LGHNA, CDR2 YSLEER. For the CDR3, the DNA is TGCGCCAGCAGCCAAGTCCCACGTTCATACACCGGGGAGCTGTTTTTT. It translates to CASSQVPRSYTGELFF.

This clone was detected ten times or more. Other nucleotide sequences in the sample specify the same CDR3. CDR3 sequence: CASSPQGNTEAFF. The CDR3 bases are TGTGCCAGCAGCCCACAGGGGAACACTGAAGCTTTCTTT. The chain is built from TRBV7-3 and TRBJ1-1; D is perhaps TRBD1 (6 bases). Trimming took 5 bases from V and 1 from J, leaving 8 bases between them. This CDR3 spans 13 amino acids. Per the germline V gene, CDR1 is SGHTA and CDR2 is FQGTGA.

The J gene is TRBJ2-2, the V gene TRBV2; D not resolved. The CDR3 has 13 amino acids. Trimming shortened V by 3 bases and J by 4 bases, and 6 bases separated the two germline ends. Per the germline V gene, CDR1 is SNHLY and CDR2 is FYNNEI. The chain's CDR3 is CASSDYSTGELFF. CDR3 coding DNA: TGTGCCAGCAGTGATTACAGCACCGGGGAGCTGTTTTTT.

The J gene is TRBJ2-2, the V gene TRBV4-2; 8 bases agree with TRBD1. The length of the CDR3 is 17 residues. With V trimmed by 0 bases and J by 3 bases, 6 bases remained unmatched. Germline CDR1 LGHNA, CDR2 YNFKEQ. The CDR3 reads CASSQDRAGGYTGELFF. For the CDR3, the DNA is TGTGCCAGCAGCCAAGATCGCGCAGGGGGCTACACCGGGGAGCTGTTTTTT.

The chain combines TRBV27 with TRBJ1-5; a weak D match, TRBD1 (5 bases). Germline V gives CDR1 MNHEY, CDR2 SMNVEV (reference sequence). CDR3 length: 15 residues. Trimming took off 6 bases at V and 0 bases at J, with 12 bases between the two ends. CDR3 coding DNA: TGTGCCAGCAGACCCGGACAAGATAGCAATCAGCCCCAGCATTTT. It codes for CASRPGQDSNQPQHF.

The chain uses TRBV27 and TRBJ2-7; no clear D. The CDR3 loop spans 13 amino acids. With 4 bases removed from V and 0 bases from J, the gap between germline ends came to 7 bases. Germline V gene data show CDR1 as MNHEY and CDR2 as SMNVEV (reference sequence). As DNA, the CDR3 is TGTGCCAGCAGTTGGCAGGCCTCCTACGAGCAGTACTTC. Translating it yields CASSWQASYEQYF.

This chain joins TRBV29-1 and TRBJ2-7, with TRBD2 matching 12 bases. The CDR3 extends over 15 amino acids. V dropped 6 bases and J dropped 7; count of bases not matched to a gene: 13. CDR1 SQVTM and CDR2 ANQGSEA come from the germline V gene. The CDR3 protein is CSVSHRLAGVGEQYF. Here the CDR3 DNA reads TGCAGCGTCTCACACCGACTAGCGGGAGTGGGGGAGCAGTACTTC.

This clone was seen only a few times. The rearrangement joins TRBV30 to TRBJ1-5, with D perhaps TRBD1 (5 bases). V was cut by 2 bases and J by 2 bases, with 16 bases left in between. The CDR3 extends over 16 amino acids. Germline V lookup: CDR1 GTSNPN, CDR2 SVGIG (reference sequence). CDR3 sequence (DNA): TGTGCCTGGAGTTTTGGGGCCCCACCGGGCAATCAGCCCCAGCATTTT. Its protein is CAWSFGAPPGNQPQHF.

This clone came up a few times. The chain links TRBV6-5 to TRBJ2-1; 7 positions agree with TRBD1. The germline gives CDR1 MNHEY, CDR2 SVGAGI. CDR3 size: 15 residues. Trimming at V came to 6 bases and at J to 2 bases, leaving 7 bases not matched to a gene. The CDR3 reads CASRTGQRTYNEQFF. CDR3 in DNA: TGTGCCAGCAGAACGGGACAGCGGACCTACAATGAGCAGTTCTTC.

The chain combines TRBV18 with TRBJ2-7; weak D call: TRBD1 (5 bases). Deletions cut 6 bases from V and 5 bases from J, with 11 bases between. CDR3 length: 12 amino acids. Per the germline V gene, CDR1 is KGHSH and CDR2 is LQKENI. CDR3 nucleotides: TGTGCCAGCTCCCCCAGGGCTGACGAGCAGTACTTC. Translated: CASSPRADEQYF.

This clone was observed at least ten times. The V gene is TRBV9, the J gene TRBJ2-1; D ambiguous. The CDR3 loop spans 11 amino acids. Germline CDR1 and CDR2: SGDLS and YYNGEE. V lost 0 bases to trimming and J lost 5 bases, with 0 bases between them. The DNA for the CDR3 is TGTGCCAGCAGCGTAGACAATGAGCAGTTCTTC. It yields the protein CASSVDNEQFF.

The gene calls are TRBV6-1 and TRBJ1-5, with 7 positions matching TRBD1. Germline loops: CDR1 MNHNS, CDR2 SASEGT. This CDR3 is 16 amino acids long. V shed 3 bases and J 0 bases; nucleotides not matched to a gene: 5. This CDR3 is CASSEGQLYSNQPQHF. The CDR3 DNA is TGTGCCAGCAGTGAGGGACAGTTGTATAGCAATCAGCCCCAGCATTTT.

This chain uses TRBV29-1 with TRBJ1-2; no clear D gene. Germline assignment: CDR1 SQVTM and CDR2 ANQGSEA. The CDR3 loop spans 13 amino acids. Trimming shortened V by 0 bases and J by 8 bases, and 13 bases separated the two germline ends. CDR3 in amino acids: CSVEEVGVLGYTF. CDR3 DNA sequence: TGCAGCGTTGAAGAGGTTGGAGTCTTAGGCTACACCTTC.